Below, one T cell receptor (beta chain) is given with its context. Its target is unknown. The data were obtained in a study of T cell repertoires in cytomegalovirus infection. Study-level information: Evidence of both CMV infection and a matching HLA type came from public TCR beta signatures.

Study results and limitations: Identification of carriers of CMV plus the relevant HLA was performed using cumulative public TCR beta family frequency.

The CDR3 is 14 residues long. Germline V gene lookup returns CDR1 SGHTA and CDR2 FQGNSA. Trimming took 4 bases from V and 2 from J, leaving 12 bases between them. Via MiXCR, TCRdb re-called the reads, giving one row per CDR3 protein. The table lists 510,000 or so distinct CDR3 sequences, about a quarter of them singletons, with roughly 13% in the top ten. The TCR sequence derives from a human donor in good health (CMV status not recorded). Some clones in this sample may be carry-over from other donors' samples. The V and J genes are TRBV7-2 and TRBJ2-7; the D call may be TRBD1 or TRBD2 (5 bases each). The sequencing sample was made of PBMCs. The CDR3 DNA reads TGTGCCAGCAGCTACGGGGACGGGGCCTACGAGCAGTACTTC. As protein: CASSYGDGAYEQYF. Drawing the rest from reference TRBV7-2 and TRBJ2-7, the complete variable domain is GAGVSQSPSNKVTEKGKDVELRCDPISGHTALYWYRQSLGQGLEFLIYFQGNSAPDKSGLPSDRFSAERTGGSVSTLTIQRTQQEDSAVYLCASSYGDGAYEQYFGPGTRLTVT.